This T cell receptor (beta chain) was profiled in a study of cytomegalovirus exposure and HLA in healthy donors. This CDR3 contains 12 residues. Germline V gene data show CDR1 as SEHNR and CDR2 as FQNEAQ (reference sequence). Trimming took off 2 bases at V and 2 bases at J, with 3 bases between the two ends. A note on this clone: The same CDR3 also results from other DNA sequences found in this sample.

The PCR employed 60 Vbeta primers together with 13 Jbeta primers. TCRdb's copy holds only in-frame clones and misses some; the assay was immunoSEQ multiplex PCR. The data contain some 150,000 clones, 65% to 85% of them singletons. The sample comprised PBMCs. The TCR comes from a woman in her forties in good health and CMV-seropositive. The chain links TRBV7-9 to TRBJ1-1; D unclear. CDR3 in DNA: TGTGCCAGCAGCTTAACAAACACTGAAGCTTTCTTT. It yields the protein CASSLTNTEAFF.